This is a list of T cell receptor beta chains from one sample in a study of blood T cell repertoires in COVID-19. Only in-frame clones appear in the TCRdb table, and some are missing; sequencing was by immunoSEQ multiplex PCR. The profile shows some 230,000 clones, 82% of them singletons. Sequencing input: peripheral blood. These receptors all stem from a woman over 75 with COVID-19, enrolled during active disease. The CDR3 runs from the conserved cysteine through the conserved F or W. D genes are given only for firm matches.

>TRBV30|-|TRBJ1-1
CALDGQGGTEAFF
>TRBV6-5|TRBD2|TRBJ2-1
CASRQTSGGNNEQFF
>TRBV24-1|TRBD2|TRBJ2-7
CATSRGVGLAGGEQYF
>TRBV7-9|TRBD1|TRBJ1-4
CASSRTGGDEKLFF
>TRBV7-8|-|TRBJ1-5
CASSLTPTSNQPQHF
>TRBV7-9|-|TRBJ1-2
CASSLGQSYGYTF
>TRBV19|-|TRBJ1-5
CASSIVPGPQHF
>TRBV9|-|TRBJ1-6
CASSFRQANSPLHF
>TRBV19|-|TRBJ2-2
CASSIPPGTNTGELFF
>TRBV27|TRBD1|TRBJ1-2
CASSFGTGGGYTF
>TRBV9|-|TRBJ1-1
CASSVGSAYTEAFF
>TRBV24-1|-|TRBJ1-1
CATSDLQNTEAFF
>TRBV4-1|-|TRBJ2-6
CASSRTVTGTGANVLTF
>TRBV4-1|-|TRBJ2-7
CASSQNRDGEQYF
>TRBV21-1|-|TRBJ1-2
CASSKDRARGYTF
>TRBV6-5|TRBD1|TRBJ1-1
CASRSTGKNTEAFF
>TRBV10-1|TRBD2|TRBJ2-3
CASSESGGVTDTQYF
>TRBV18|TRBD1|TRBJ1-5
CASSPGQVNQPQHF
>TRBV4-2|-|TRBJ1-4
CASSQAGAGAGEKLFF
>TRBV6-5|-|TRBJ2-7
CASYRGWSRTYEQYF
>TRBV6-5|-|TRBJ1-2
CASVEQSDYGYTF
>TRBV18|-|TRBJ1-1
CASSPDSSEAFF
>TRBV5-1|TRBD1|TRBJ1-4
CASSRRGQGEKLFF
>TRBV29-1|-|-
CSVDSRSYNEQFF
>TRBV7-3|TRBD1|TRBJ2-1
CASSLTGVGQGATEQFF
>TRBV5-1|-|TRBJ2-1
CASSLDWSSYNEQFF
>TRBV19|-|TRBJ1-4
CASSRREANEKLFF